This T cell receptor beta chain was observed in a study of technical replicates of blood from a few donors. The CDR3 is made up of 13 amino acids. Trimming removed 6 bases from V and 2 bases from J, with 10 bases in between. Per germline, CDR1 MNHEY and CDR2 SMNVEV (reference sequence). This table comes from immunoSEQ multiplex PCR, and its TCRdb copy is limited to in-frame clones, with some not included. The sample yields some 91,000 clones, approximately 96% seen once. The genes are TRBV27 and TRBJ1-2, with D possibly TRBD1 on 6 matching bases. The clonotype originates from a human donor in good health. The sample was T cells isolated from PBMCs. CDR3 coding DNA: TGTGCCAGCAGCATCGGGACAAACTATGGCTACACCTTC. Protein: CASSIGTNYGYTF.